This T cell receptor beta chain originates from a study of T-cell reconstitution after alpha-beta-depleted transplantation in children. The authors prepared the TCRbeta library with unique molecular identifiers. TCRdb called the PCR reads again in MiXCR, with one record for every CDR3 protein. The data show approximately 490,000 distinct CDR3 sequences, about 10% seen once. The CDR3 sequence is 13 residues long. V lost 8 bases to trimming and J lost 6 bases; unmatched junction nucleotides: 4. Per germline, CDR1 LGHNA and CDR2 YNFKEQ. This clonotype occurred many times. The receptor's source is a child aged 2-9 years with inherited bone marrow failure, due to receive a stem cell transplant. The J gene is TRBJ2-1, the V gene TRBV4-2, with 10 bases lining up with TRBD2. Sequencing was performed on PBMCs, taken before TCRalphabeta/CD19-depleted stem cell transplant. The CDR3, as DNA: TGTGCCAGCGCACTAGCGGGAAGCAATGAGCAGTTCTTC. This encodes CASALAGSNEQFF.